This TCR beta chain was sequenced during a study of T cell responses to AZD1222 COVID-19 vaccine. Produced via immunoSEQ multiplex PCR; TCRdb's table is partial and in-frame only. The repertoire includes roughly 140,000 clones, 80% to 90% of them detected once, and 1.5% to 2% sits in the top ten. This clone was seen a single time. Sample: peripheral blood, taken on day 0 of AZD1222 vaccination. The receptor was derived from an adult in good health.

The CDR3 protein is CASSYSMYGVGTEAFF. For the CDR3, the DNA is TGTGCCAGCAGTTACTCGATGTATGGGGTGGGAACTGAAGCTTTCTTT. The chain recombines TRBV6-5 with TRBJ1-1, with D hard to call. The CDR3 length is 16 residues. Per germline, CDR1 MNHEY and CDR2 SVGAGI. V lost 0 bases to trimming and J lost 5 bases, with 16 bases between them.